This entry features one T cell receptor beta chain sequence. The antigen this receptor binds is unknown. Base qualities are missing; no much larger clone stands one base away. The immunoSEQ assay, a bias-controlled multiplex PCR with V- and J-specific primers, was used to amplify TCR beta CDR3 regions from genomic DNA. In a second PCR step, a proprietary barcode and Illumina adapter sequences were attached to the CDR3 amplicons. An Illumina MiSeq instrument was used for sequencing of the CDR3 libraries. Concerning the study's data processing: Export and quality control were done with immunoSEQ Analyzer 3.0, while downstream analyses used R Bioconductor and Immunarch. Only productive rearrangements in the normalized downsampled data set went into calculating the repertoire metrics. Clonotypes larger than 5 templates in the normalized cohort were defined as pathologically expanded. The Inverse Simpson Index served as the measure of repertoire diversity. To capture all clonotypes, the CMV-specificity analyses were run on the non-normalized data set. TCRdb's version of the immuneACCESS table is confined to in-frame rearrangements and falls short of the full clone set. An unresolved V gene accounts for under half of the shortfall where checked; the remainder is of unknown origin. From that table come the V and J calls and clone size; the DNA was used to work out D and trimming. The sample includes roughly 42,000 clones, with 85% to 95% observed a single time. The ten largest clonotypes hold around 0.85% of the sample.

The record originates from a study of T cell clonotyping in hematopoietic cell transplantation (dated by TCRdb to about 2021). With regard to the full study: The study collected around 150 blood samples from approximately 32 consecutive transplant recipients and their related donors. Recruitment of patients was conducted between 2015 and January 2017, and follow-up was continued until late 2020 or death.

What the work shows at the level of the full study, not this receptor alone: Donor and pretransplant recipient Inverse Simpson Index values predicted broader posttransplant TCR repertoire diversity. Recipient TCR diversity fell after transplant, with pathologically expanded clonotypes rising progressively from day 30 to day 180. The sample size was limited and the cells went unsorted, which meant the CD4 and CD8 repertoire contributions could not be told apart. Just a small fraction of recipient repertoires overlapped with donor repertoires, and more than 97% appeared de novo at the given depth.

Related transplant donors provided blood samples for TCR beta sequencing. Using Nuclei Lysis Solution, genomic DNA was extracted from unfractionated peripheral blood mononuclear cells that were either fresh or cryopreserved. The sequenced material came from peripheral blood mononuclear cells. The receptor's source is a woman aged 50 to 65 in good health. Some clones in this sample may be carry-over from other donors' samples.

The DNA sequence is given as TGTGCCAGCAGCTTAGGAGGTGGGACAGGGTTTTCAGCTGAAGCTTTCTTT. It encodes CASSLGGGTGFSAEAFF. The receptor chain draws on TRBV13 and TRBJ1-1; 9 central nucleotides agree with TRBD1. CDR1 and CDR2, looked up from the germline V gene (reference sequence), are PRHDT and FYEKMQ. Taken from cysteine to phenylalanine, the CDR3 has 17 residues. Only CDR3 DNA is held: 51 bases, read in frame from base 1. Germline trimming amounts to 0 bases on V and 6 bases on J, with 11 as the count of junction bases outside the gene matches.